These T cell receptor beta chains were read from a single sample in a study of blood T cell repertoires in COVID-19. Method: immunoSEQ multiplex PCR; TCRdb's copy keeps in-frame clones and lacks some. The table includes more than 70,000 clones, 82% detected once. Material: peripheral blood. Source of these receptors: a human donor in a cohort sampled during active COVID-19. The CDR3 runs from the conserved cysteine through the conserved F or W.

CASSVDGGGPGTGELFF	TRBV9	TRBJ2-2
CASSGTNYGYTF	TRBV18	TRBJ1-2
CASSTGTVTAGELFF	TRBV6-5	TRBJ2-2
CASSPEAYNEQFF	TRBV11-3	TRBJ2-1
CATSRSQGPNQPQHF	TRBV15	TRBJ1-5
CASSLQTRYEQYF	TRBV7-2	TRBJ2-7
CATSRGTHETQYF	TRBV15	TRBJ2-5
CASSLSEGRYFYEQYF	TRBV27	TRBJ2-7
CAWRRTGTLAKLFF	TRBV30	TRBJ1-4
CASSRGGLMDGYTF	TRBV6-5	TRBJ1-2
CASSEQGGENSPLHF	TRBV10-2	TRBJ1-6
CASSRVGAGNEQFF	TRBV21-1	TRBJ2-1
CASSLGQFNTEAFF	TRBV28	TRBJ1-1
CASSSDRGPNNEQFF	TRBV5-4	TRBJ2-1
CASSQDTTGRRAGATQYF	TRBV3-1/TRBV3-2	TRBJ2-5
CASSLGQEETQYF	TRBV5-1	TRBJ2-5
CASSEQSNQPQHF	TRBV6-1	TRBJ1-5
CASSLAPPNNEQFF	TRBV7-8	TRBJ2-1
CASSLVGRGNDEQFF	TRBV5-4	TRBJ2-1
CASSLVLGPGGNQPQHF	TRBV7-2	TRBJ1-5
CASSFRRGETQYF	TRBV5-1	TRBJ2-5
CASRPGQGPGPQHF	TRBV27	TRBJ1-5
CASSLGTGGGYEQYF	TRBV5-1	TRBJ2-7
CASSGQGVYNEQFF	TRBV5-1	TRBJ2-1
CASSQERGQGVVGETQYF	TRBV4-1	TRBJ2-5
CASNADGTGSYNEQFF	TRBV6-6	TRBJ2-1
CASSQWRRGYTF	TRBV14	TRBJ1-2
CASSPSGGDYGYTF	TRBV18	TRBJ1-2
CASSPPTARDIQYF	TRBV18	TRBJ2-4
CASSPGTGGTLHF	TRBV27	TRBJ1-6
CASSYSGGAGYTF	TRBV6-2/TRBV6-3	TRBJ1-2